A selection of T cell receptor beta chains follows, all from one sample in a study of blood T cell repertoires in COVID-19. TCRdb's copy holds only in-frame clones and misses some; the assay was immunoSEQ multiplex PCR. The data show about 190,000 clones, around three quarters seen once. The source material was PBMCs or T cells enriched from blood (not recorded which). The receptor set was obtained from a woman aged 45-60 years with acute COVID-19. Each CDR3 is given with its conserved first and last residue. A D gene is named only where the DNA matches it firmly. Clone size, where shown, is once, few, many, or a class for clones that have expanded.

d_call clone_size j_call v_call cdr3_aa cdr3_nt
- - TRBJ2-3 TRBV4-2 CASSQQKRDSLTDTQYF TGTGCCAGCAGCCAACAAAAACGGGACTCTCTCACAGATACGCAGTATTTT
- - TRBJ1-3 TRBV7-9 CASSTRNWGNTIYF TGTGCCAGCAGCACTAGAAATTGGGGAAACACCATATATTTT
TRBD1 once TRBJ1-3 TRBV7-6 CASSSGQAGNTIYF TGTGCCAGCAGTTCGGGACAGGCTGGAAACACCATATATTTT
TRBD2 - TRBJ2-1 TRBV7-6 CASSLLSGAHSYNEQFF TGTGCCAGCAGCCTCCTGAGCGGGGCTCACTCCTACAATGAGCAGTTCTTC
- - TRBJ1-3 TRBV28 CASSAPPGRGNTIYF TGTGCCAGCAGCGCTCCGCCTGGGAGAGGAAACACCATATATTTT
- - TRBJ2-2 TRBV12-3/TRBV12-4 CASSLGGHGELFF TGTGCCAGCAGTTTAGGGGGGCACGGGGAGCTGTTTTTT
TRBD1 - TRBJ1-2 TRBV7-8 CASSLAHSGGGGYTF TGTGCCAGCAGCTTAGCCCACTCAGGGGGAGGTGGCTACACCTTC
- - TRBJ2-2 TRBV6-4 CASSSGSNTGELFF TGTGCCAGCAGTAGCGGGTCCAACACCGGGGAGCTGTTTTTT
- - TRBJ1-2 TRBV6-5 CASSYSTRRVSGYTF TGTGCCAGCAGTTACTCGACGCGGAGGGTGTCTGGCTACACCTTC
TRBD1 - TRBJ2-1 TRBV3-1/TRBV3-2 CASSPRTGGYNEQFF TGTGCCAGCAGCCCCCGGACAGGGGGCTACAATGAGCAGTTCTTC
- - TRBJ1-2 TRBV30 CAWSLGREGLNYGYTF TGTGCCTGGAGTCTGGGCAGGGAGGGTCTTAACTATGGCTACACCTTC
- - TRBJ1-5 TRBV5-1 CASSPLAGNQPQHF TGCGCCAGCAGCCCCCTCGCGGGGAACCAGCCCCAGCATTTT
- - TRBJ2-4 TRBV2 CASRQDMRLDIQYF TGTGCCAGCAGGCAAGACATGAGATTGGACATTCAGTACTTC
- - TRBJ1-1 TRBV6-5 CASNAGRGNTEAFF TGTGCCAGCAACGCGGGGCGCGGGAACACTGAAGCTTTCTTT
TRBD1 - TRBJ1-5 TRBV2 CARSGTGSHQPQHF TGTGCCAGAAGCGGGACAGGGAGCCATCAGCCCCAGCATTTT
TRBD1 - TRBJ1-2 TRBV11-2 CASSLGQGNGYTF TGTGCCAGCAGTTTAGGACAGGGGAATGGCTACACCTTC
- - TRBJ1-3 TRBV6-5 CASSPSRGYTIYF TGTGCCAGCAGTCCTTCTAGGGGGTACACCATATATTTT
- - TRBJ1-1 TRBV3-1/TRBV3-2 CASSQVGRGTEAFF TGTGCCAGCAGCCAAGTGGGCAGGGGCACTGAAGCTTTCTTT
- - TRBJ1-4 TRBV6-5 CASSYSPGLREKLFF TGTGCCAGCAGTTACTCTCCGGGATTGCGCGAAAAACTGTTTTTT
- - TRBJ1-6 TRBV28 CANRPLHF TGTGCCAACCGGCCCCTCCACTTT
- - TRBJ2-5 TRBV3-1/TRBV3-2 CASSQGGQRRETQYF TGTGCCAGCAGCCAAGGGGGGCAGCGAAGGGAGACCCAGTACTTC
- - TRBJ1-6 TRBV27 CASSPPRRPNSPLHF TGTGCCAGCAGTCCCCCGCGCCGCCCTAATTCACCCCTCCACTTT
TRBD1 - TRBJ1-4 TRBV6-1 CASSVPGQGFTNEKLFF TGTGCCAGCAGTGTCCCGGGACAGGGTTTTACTAATGAAAAACTGTTTTTT
- - TRBJ1-2 TRBV24-1 CATSDLRLNYGYTF TGTGCCACCAGTGATTTGCGACTAAACTATGGCTACACCTTC
- - TRBJ2-6 TRBV7-9 CASSNTGRVAAGANVLTF TGTGCCAGCAGTAACACGGGCAGGGTGGCTGCTGGGGCCAACGTCCTGACTTTC
TRBD1 - TRBJ1-4 TRBV4-3 CASSRTTGSGEKLFF TGCGCCAGCAGCCGAACGACAGGGTCGGGTGAAAAACTGTTTTTT
- - TRBJ2-5 TRBV4-2 CASTSRGLAGETQYF TGTGCCAGCACCTCAAGAGGGCTAGCTGGAGAGACCCAGTACTTC
- - TRBJ1-4 TRBV6-6 CASSSLGADSNEKLFF TGTGCCAGCAGTTCTCTGGGGGCAGACTCCAATGAAAAACTGTTTTTT
- - TRBJ1-1 TRBV10-1 CASSESGVNTEAFF TGCGCCAGCAGTGAGTCCGGGGTGAACACTGAAGCTTTCTTT
- - TRBJ1-5 TRBV12-1 CASSWPNQPQHF TGTGCCAGCAGCTGGCCCAATCAGCCCCAGCATTTT
TRBD1 - TRBJ1-1 TRBV7-9 CASSLASGTGGGFTEAFF TGTGCCAGCAGCTTAGCGTCTGGGACAGGGGGCGGGTTCACTGAAGCTTTCTTT
- - TRBJ1-2 TRBV28 CASSSREVFYGYTF TGTGCCAGCAGTTCGCGAGAGGTCTTCTATGGCTACACCTTC
- - TRBJ1-3 TRBV12-2 CASRLAGTFSGNTIYF TGTGCAAGTCGCTTAGCCGGGACTTTCTCTGGAAACACCATATATTTT
- - TRBJ1-2 TRBV30 CAWSVRTRYGYTF TGTGCCTGGAGTGTACGGACACGCTATGGCTACACCTTC
- - TRBJ1-2 TRBV7-9 CASSLGRGLGDTF TGTGCCAGCAGCTTGGGGCGGGGCCTTGGGGACACCTTC
- - TRBJ1-3 TRBV19 CATQGPYSGNTIYF TGTGCCACTCAGGGGCCTTACTCTGGAAACACCATATATTTT
- few TRBJ1-2 TRBV6-5 CASSGRAGYTF TGTGCCAGCAGCGGTCGCGCGGGCTACACCTTC
TRBD2 - TRBJ2-5 TRBV7-8 CASSLGLAGRQETQYF TGTGCCAGCAGCTTAGGACTAGCGGGCCGACAAGAGACCCAGTACTTC
- once TRBJ2-5 TRBV4-1 CASSQPSAGGYQETQYF TGCGCCAGCAGCCAACCATCGGCAGGGGGGTACCAAGAGACCCAGTACTTC
TRBD2 - TRBJ2-5 TRBV4-1 CASSQPGLGETQYF TGCGCCAGCAGCCAGCCGGGACTAGGAGAGACCCAGTACTTC
TRBD1 few TRBJ1-1 TRBV28 CASRSRQGGTEAFF TGTGCCAGCAGGAGCAGACAGGGTGGGACTGAAGCTTTCTTT
TRBD1 few TRBJ2-2 TRBV7-8 CASSRTGVTNTGELFF TGTGCCAGCAGCCGGACAGGAGTGACGAACACCGGGGAGCTGTTTTTT
TRBD1 - TRBJ1-4 TRBV2 CASSDRGRVEKLFF TGTGCCAGCAGTGACAGGGGGCGTGTAGAAAAACTGTTTTTT
TRBD1 - TRBJ2-5 TRBV19 CASNRDRDQETQYF TGTGCCAGTAACCGGGACAGGGATCAAGAGACCCAGTACTTC
- - TRBJ1-2 TRBV6-5 CAASRAGEGGGYTF TGTGCCGCCAGCAGGGCAGGGGAAGGTGGTGGCTACACCTTC
- few TRBJ1-6 TRBV7-8 CASSLEQFYNSPLHF TGTGCCAGCAGCTTAGAACAGTTCTATAATTCACCCCTCCACTTT
- - TRBJ1-2 TRBV23-1 CASSWTGIYGYTF TGCGCCAGCAGTTGGACTGGAATCTATGGCTACACCTTC
- - TRBJ1-5 TRBV6-5 CASSPQMDTGQPQHF TGTGCCAGCAGTCCCCAAATGGACACCGGTCAGCCCCAGCATTTT
- few TRBJ2-2 TRBV7-3 CASSLGGPRVTGELFF TGTGCCAGCAGCCTGGGGGGACCAAGAGTGACCGGGGAGCTGTTTTTT
- - TRBJ1-5 TRBV2 CASMRDVSNQPQHF TGTGCCAGCATGCGGGACGTTAGCAATCAGCCCCAGCATTTT
- - TRBJ1-2 TRBV18 CASSPPVTGYYGYTF TGTGCCAGCTCACCACCTGTGACAGGATACTATGGCTACACCTTC
TRBD2 - TRBJ2-5 TRBV6-5 CASSWVSGGARETQYF TGTGCCAGCAGTTGGGTTAGCGGGGGGGCCCGGGAGACCCAGTACTTC